This paragraph covers one TCR beta chain sequence. What antigen it recognizes has not been identified. Within one base of it there is no much larger clone, and no base qualities were kept. The source of the sample is a study of blood T cell repertoires in COVID-19 (dated by TCRdb to about 2020). For context, the study as a whole: Samples covering the acute and convalescent phases of COVID-19 were provided by collaborators in the United States, Italy and Spain. The sample metadata nearly always contained a de-identified subject ID, COVID-19 status, age in years and sex. Subjects who had been exposed to COVID-19, were actively infected with it, or had recovered from it provided the deeply sampled blood TCRbeta repertoires that made up the dataset. The repertoires were released in a freely available public database meant as a resource for research on the immune response to SARS-CoV-2. Where available, HLA class I and class II types were obtained from metadata supplied by the sample provider rather than from assay-based typing. The samples were drawn from the first 160 participants of the ongoing ImmuneRACE study and from roughly 1,300 subjects provided by 6 global collaborators. The prospective study material was composed of cDNA or gDNA derived from T cells, B-cell-depleted T cells, or PBMCs. General conclusions and limits of the study: How much clinical and demographic metadata was included differed by source and by participant, and the metadata was provided uncurated.

TCRbeta CDR3 regions were amplified from genomic DNA using the immunoSEQ Assay, a bias-controlled multiplex PCR. Concerning the study's data processing: The number of nucleated cells in each sample was estimated from the amplification of reference gene primers within the assay. To quantify the absolute abundance of each unique TCRbeta CDR3 rearrangement, sequence reads were collapsed and filtered. Productive Simpson clonality was computed per sample as the square root of Simpson's diversity index over productive rearrangements. The clones in this table, taken by TCRdb from immuneACCESS, are in-frame only. Not every clone is retained; where verified, under half of the shortfall comes from an unresolved V gene, and the cause of the rest is unknown. Clonal size and the V and J genes are those of that table, whereas D and trimming came from the DNA. This sample lists about 220,000 clones; approximately 81% were detected once. 4.5% to 5.5% of the sample rests with the top ten.

Via the germline V gene, CDR1 is MGHRA and CDR2 YSYEKL. The CDR3 measures 15 amino acids from cysteine to phenylalanine. Just the 45-base CDR3 DNA is kept, in frame starting at base 1. The junction shows trimming of 1 base on V and 3 bases on J, plus 11 bases between the germline ends. Another Seattle source contributed samples from volunteer blood donors who had recovered from COVID-19. The collaborating institutions used their own protocols to collect whole blood in K2EDTA tubes. For TCRbeta analysis, collaborators shipped samples in one of three forms: frozen whole blood, isolated PBMCs, or DNA extracted from either of those sample types.

Sequencing was carried out using peripheral blood. Recombination connected TRBV4-1 to TRBJ2-3; the D gene cannot be resolved reliably. The TCR was taken from a woman aged 60-75 years who had recovered from COVID-19. The nucleotide sequence reads TGCGCCAGCAGCCAAGCCTACCAGGCTACAGATACGCAGTATTTT. It codes for CASSQAYQATDTQYF.